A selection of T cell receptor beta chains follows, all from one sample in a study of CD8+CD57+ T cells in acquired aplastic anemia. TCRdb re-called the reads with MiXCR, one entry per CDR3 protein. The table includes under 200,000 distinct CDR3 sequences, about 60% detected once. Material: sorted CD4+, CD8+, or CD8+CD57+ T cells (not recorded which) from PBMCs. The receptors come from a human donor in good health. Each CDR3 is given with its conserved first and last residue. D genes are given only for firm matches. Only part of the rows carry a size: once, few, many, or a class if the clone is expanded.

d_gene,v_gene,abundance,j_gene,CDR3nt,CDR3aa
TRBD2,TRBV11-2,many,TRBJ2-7,TGTGCCAGCAGCTTAGAGGGACTACCTACCTACGAGCAGTACTTC,CASSLEGLPTYEQYF
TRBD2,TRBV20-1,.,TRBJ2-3,TGCAGTTCCCGCGGCCCGGCGGGAGGCACAGATACGCAGTATTTT,CSSRGPAGGTDTQYF
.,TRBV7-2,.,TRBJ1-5,TGTGCCAGCAGCCGCCTGGGGGCAGCAAATCAGCCCCAGCATTTT,CASSRLGAANQPQHF
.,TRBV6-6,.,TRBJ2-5,TGTGCCGGCAAACGGGGGGCATGGGGTGGAGAGACCCAGTACTTC,CAGKRGAWGGETQYF
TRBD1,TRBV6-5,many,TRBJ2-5,TGTGCCAGCAGTCTCTGGACAGGGAGTGAGCAAGAGACCCAGTACTTC,CASSLWTGSEQETQYF
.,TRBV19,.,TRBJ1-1,TGTGCCAGTAGTTCTCCCCCGGCAGGGACCTTCTTT,CASSSPPAGTFF
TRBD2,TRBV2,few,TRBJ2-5,TGTGCCAGCAGAGGACTAGCGGGGGCCTCAGGGACCCAGTACTTC,CASRGLAGASGTQYF
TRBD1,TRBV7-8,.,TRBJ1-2,TGTGCCAGCAGCTTCGGGACAGGGACCTATGGCTACACCTTC,CASSFGTGTYGYTF
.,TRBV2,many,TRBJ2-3,TGTGCCAGCAGTGTGAGTACGGGAGTGTTTGATACGCAGTATTTT,CASSVSTGVFDTQYF
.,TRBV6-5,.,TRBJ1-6,TGTGCCAGCAGTTTACCGGGGGTTGGTAGGCCCCTCCACTTT,CASSLPGVGRPLHF
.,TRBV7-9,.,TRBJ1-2,TGTGCCAGCAGCTTAGGGGGAGAGGTGCGGCAGTCGAGGGGCTACACCTTC,CASSLGGEVRQSRGYTF
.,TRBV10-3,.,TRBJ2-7,TGTGCCATCAGTCCCGACCGGGGCGAGCAGTACTTC,CAISPDRGEQYF
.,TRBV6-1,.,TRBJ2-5,TGTGCCAGCAGTGAAGGTTCCGGGCAGAACGAAGAGACCCAGTACTTC,CASSEGSGQNEETQYF
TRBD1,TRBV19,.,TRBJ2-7,TGTGCCAGTACCCGCGGGACAGGGGGTGGTGACTACGAGCAGTACTTC,CASTRGTGGGDYEQYF
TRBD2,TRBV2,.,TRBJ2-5,TGTGCCAGTAGAGGCACGGGGGGTCGCGAAGAGACCCAGTACTTC,CASRGTGGREETQYF
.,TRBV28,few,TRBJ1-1,TGTGCCAGCATTTATCGGGTGGGCGCAGGTGAAGCTTTCTTT,CASIYRVGAGEAFF
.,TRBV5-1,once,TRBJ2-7,TGTGCCAGCAGCTTCCGCAGAGGAGCTAACGAGCAGTACTTC,CASSFRRGANEQYF
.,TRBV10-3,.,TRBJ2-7,TGTGCCACCCAAAACACGGACTACGAGCAGTACTTC,CATQNTDYEQYF
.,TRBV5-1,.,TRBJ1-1,TGCGCCAGCAGCTCGTGGGGGGAGGGCACTGAAGCTTTCTTT,CASSSWGEGTEAFF
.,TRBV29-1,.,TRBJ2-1,TGCAGCGTCCCGAGCCTCAATGAGCAGTTCTTC,CSVPSLNEQFF
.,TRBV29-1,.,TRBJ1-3,TGCAGCGTAGGGACCTCTGGAAACACCATATATTTT,CSVGTSGNTIYF
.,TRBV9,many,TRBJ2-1,TGTGCCAGCAGCGTCGGACAGGGAGGGGGGTTGTCTACAAGTGAGCAGTTCTTC,CASSVGQGGGLSTSEQFF
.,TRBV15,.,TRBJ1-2,TGTGCCACCAGAGGGGTAACCCCCTATGGCTACACCTTC,CATRGVTPYGYTF
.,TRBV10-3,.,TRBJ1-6,TGTGCCAGCAGTCCGGGACCGTCTAATTCACCCCTCCACTTT,CASSPGPSNSPLHF
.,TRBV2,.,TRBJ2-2,TGTGCCAGCAGTGAAGGATGGGGGGTGAACACCGGGGAGCTGTTTTTT,CASSEGWGVNTGELFF
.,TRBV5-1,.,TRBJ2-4,TGCGCCAGCAGCTTGTTTTTATCTACGGGAAAAAACATTCAGTACTTC,CASSLFLSTGKNIQYF
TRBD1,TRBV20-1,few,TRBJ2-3,TGCAGTGCGACGAGACAGGGCGCAGATACGCAGTATTTT,CSATRQGADTQYF
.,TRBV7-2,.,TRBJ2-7,TGTGCCAGCAGCTCCTCTAGGGGAGGACGGGAGCAGTACTTC,CASSSSRGGREQYF
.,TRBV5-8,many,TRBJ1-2,TGTGCCAGCAGAAAGAGGTTCGCTAACTATGGCTACACCTTC,CASRKRFANYGYTF
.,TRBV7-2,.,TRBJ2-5,TGTGCCAGCAGTTCACAAAACGGCCAAGAGACCCAGTACTTC,CASSSQNGQETQYF
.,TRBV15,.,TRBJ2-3,TGTGCCACCAGCAGAGATCAGACCGGGCGGAGCACAGATACGCAGTATTTT,CATSRDQTGRSTDTQYF
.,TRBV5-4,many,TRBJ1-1,TGTGCCAGCAGCTTGTATGGTTGGGGGACGGCGAACACTGAAGCTTTCTTT,CASSLYGWGTANTEAFF
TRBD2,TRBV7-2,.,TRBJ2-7,TGTGCCAGCAGCTCCAGGACTGGGGGGGCCTACGAGCAGTACTTC,CASSSRTGGAYEQYF
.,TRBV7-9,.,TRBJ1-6,TGTGCCAGTTGTGGGACGGGAAATTCACCCCTCCACTTT,CASCGTGNSPLHF
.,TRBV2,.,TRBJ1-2,TGTGCCAGCAGTGTAACTGGGGGGGGCGATGGCTACACCTTC,CASSVTGGGDGYTF
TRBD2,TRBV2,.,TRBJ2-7,TGTGCCAGCAGTGATAGGACTAGTGACGAGCAGTACTTC,CASSDRTSDEQYF
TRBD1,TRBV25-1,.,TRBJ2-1,TGTGCCAGCAGTGAATGTACAGGGGCCACCTTTCCCCCCTACAATGAGCAGTTCTTC,CASSECTGATFPPYNEQFF
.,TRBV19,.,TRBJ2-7,TGTGCCAGTAGTTCTCGAGGCGGCTCCTACGAGCAGTACTTC,CASSSRGGSYEQYF
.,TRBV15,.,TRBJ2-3,TGTGCCACCAGCAGAGATCGCCGAGACTTCACAGATACGCAGTATTTT,CATSRDRRDFTDTQYF
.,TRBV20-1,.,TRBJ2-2,TGCAGTGCTAGTCCTCACACCGGGGAGCTGTTTTTT,CSASPHTGELFF
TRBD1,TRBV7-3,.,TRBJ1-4,TGTGCGGGGACAGGGGGCTCTAATGAAAAACTGGTTTTT,CAGTGGSNEKLVF
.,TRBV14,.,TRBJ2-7,TGTGCCAGCAGCCAAGCCGCGGGGGCCGCCTACGAGCAGTACTTC,CASSQAAGAAYEQYF
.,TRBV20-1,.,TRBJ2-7,TGCAGTGCTATTCGGGACTACGAGCAGTACTTC,CSAIRDYEQYF
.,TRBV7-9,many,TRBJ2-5,TGTGCCAGCAGCTTAGGGGTGGGGGACCAAGAGACCCAGTACTTC,CASSLGVGDQETQYF
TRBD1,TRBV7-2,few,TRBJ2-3,TGTGCCAGCAGTGAGGGGACAGGGTGGAGCACAGATACGCAGTATTTT,CASSEGTGWSTDTQYF
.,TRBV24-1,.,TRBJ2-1,TGTGCCACCAGTGATTCCAGCAGGAGCTCCTACAATGAGCAGTTCTTC,CATSDSSRSSYNEQFF
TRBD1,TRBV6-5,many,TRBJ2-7,TGTGCCAGCAACGACCGGGACAGAGCCTACGAGCAGTACTTC,CASNDRDRAYEQYF
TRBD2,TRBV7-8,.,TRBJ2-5,TGTGCCAGCAGCCGAGAGGTAGCGGGAGCGGCCCAGTACTTC,CASSREVAGAAQYF
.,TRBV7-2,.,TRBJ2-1,TGTGCCAGCAGCTCCCCCCTTCACTGGCCCGATGAGCAGTTCTTC,CASSSPLHWPDEQFF
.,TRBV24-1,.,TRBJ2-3,TGCGCCACTTCATTACAGGGAAGCACAGATACGCAGTATTTT,CATSLQGSTDTQYF